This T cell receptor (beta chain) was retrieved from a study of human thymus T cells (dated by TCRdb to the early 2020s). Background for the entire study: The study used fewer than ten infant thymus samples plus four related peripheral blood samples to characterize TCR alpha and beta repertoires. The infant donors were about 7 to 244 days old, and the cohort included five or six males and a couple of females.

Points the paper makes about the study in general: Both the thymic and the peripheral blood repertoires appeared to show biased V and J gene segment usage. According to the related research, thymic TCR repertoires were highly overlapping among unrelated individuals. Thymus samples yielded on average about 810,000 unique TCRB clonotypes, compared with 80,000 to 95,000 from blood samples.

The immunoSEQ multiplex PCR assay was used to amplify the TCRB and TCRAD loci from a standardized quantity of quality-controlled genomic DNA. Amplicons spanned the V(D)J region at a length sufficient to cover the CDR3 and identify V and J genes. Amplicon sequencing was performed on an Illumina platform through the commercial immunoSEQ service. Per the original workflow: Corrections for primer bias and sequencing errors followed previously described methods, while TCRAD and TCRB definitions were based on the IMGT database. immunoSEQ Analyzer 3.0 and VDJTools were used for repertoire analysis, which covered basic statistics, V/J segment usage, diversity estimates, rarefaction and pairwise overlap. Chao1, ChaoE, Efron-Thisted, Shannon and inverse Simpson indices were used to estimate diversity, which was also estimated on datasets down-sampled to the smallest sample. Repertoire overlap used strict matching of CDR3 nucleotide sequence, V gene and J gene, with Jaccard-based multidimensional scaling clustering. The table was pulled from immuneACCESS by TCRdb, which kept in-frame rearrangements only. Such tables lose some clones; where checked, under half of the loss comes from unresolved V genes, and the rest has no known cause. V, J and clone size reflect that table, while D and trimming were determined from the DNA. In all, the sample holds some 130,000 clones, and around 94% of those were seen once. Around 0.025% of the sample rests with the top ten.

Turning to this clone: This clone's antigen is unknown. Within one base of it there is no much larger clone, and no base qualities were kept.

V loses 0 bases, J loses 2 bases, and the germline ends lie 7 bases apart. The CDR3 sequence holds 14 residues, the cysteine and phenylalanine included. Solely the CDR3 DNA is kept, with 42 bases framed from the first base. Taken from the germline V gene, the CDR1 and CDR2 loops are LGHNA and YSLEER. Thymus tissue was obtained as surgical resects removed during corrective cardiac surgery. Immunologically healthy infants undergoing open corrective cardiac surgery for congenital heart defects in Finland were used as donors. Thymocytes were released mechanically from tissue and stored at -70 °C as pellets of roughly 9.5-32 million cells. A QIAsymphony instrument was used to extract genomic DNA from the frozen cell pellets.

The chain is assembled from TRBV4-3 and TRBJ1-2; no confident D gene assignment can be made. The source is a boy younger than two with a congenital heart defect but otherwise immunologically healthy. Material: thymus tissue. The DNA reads TGCGCCAGCAGCCAAGAGTTGGGAAACTATGGCTACACCTTC. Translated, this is CASSQELGNYGYTF.